Below are 14 T cell receptor beta chains sequenced from a single sample in a study of T cells in Graves' hyperthyroidism and ophthalmopathy. The CDR3 regions of TCR beta were amplified from RNA transcripts. Using the HTBI primer set, a first-round RT-PCR was run on the TCR CDR3. TCRdb recomputed calls from the multiplex PCR reads with MiXCR, one row per CDR3 protein. The repertoire holds about 260,000 distinct CDR3 sequences, 22% seen once, with around 60% in the top ten. Material: blood. Receptors originate from a man aged 25-45 years with Graves' ophthalmopathy.

This chain connects TRBV7-9 to TRBJ1-1; possibly TRBD1 for D (5 bases). Germline assignment: CDR1 SEHNR and CDR2 FQNEAQ (reference sequence). The CDR3 totals 14 residues. V lost 4 bases and J 0 bases, leaving 9 bases between the germline ends. The CDR3 DNA is TGTGCCAGCAGCTCCGGGGGAATGAACACTGAAGCTTTCTTT. This sequence encodes CASSSGGMNTEAFF.

J is TRBJ1-5 and V is TRBV27; the D gene is possibly TRBD1 (6 bases). The CDR3 is 15 amino acids. Germline V CDR1 and CDR2: MNHEY, SMNVEV (reference sequence). V was shortened by 5 bases and J by 4 bases, with 15 bases between the two germline ends. The CDR3 here is CASSGGRGRNQPQHF. Here the CDR3 DNA reads TGTGCCAGCAGTGGGGGGCGGGGGAGGAATCAGCCCCAGCATTTT.

This sequence joins TRBV12-5 and TRBJ1-4; no definite D call. CDR3 length: 11 amino acids. Trimming took off 5 bases at V and 5 bases at J, with 3 bases between the two ends. Germline values: CDR1 LGHNT, CDR2 FRNRAP. The CDR3 is CASGVNEKLFF. The CDR3 region has the DNA TGTGCTAGTGGTGTCAATGAAAAACTGTTTTTT.

The chain joins TRBV6-5 to TRBJ2-5, with TRBD2 matching 8 bases. This CDR3 is built from 15 residues. Per germline, CDR1 MNHEY and CDR2 SVGAGI. Losses at the gene ends were 2 bases for V and 5 bases for J; bases not matched to a gene: 7. The CDR3 sequence is CASSYLGSGAETQYF. The CDR3 bases are TGTGCCAGCAGTTACCTGGGTAGCGGGGCGGAGACCCAGTACTTC.

This clonotype occurred many times. The chain has TRBV30 and TRBJ2-1; D unresolved. CDR3 length: 13 residues. Looked up from germline, CDR1 is GTSNPN and CDR2 is SVGIG (reference sequence). V was clipped by 4 bases and J by 6 bases, with 13 bases between them. CDR3 amino acids: CAWTYGPFNEQFF. The CDR3 coding sequence is TGTGCCTGGACTTACGGACCGTTCAATGAGCAGTTCTTC.

The V and J genes are TRBV12-3 or TRBV12-4 and TRBJ2-3; 9 bases match TRBD1. V was pared by 6 bases and J by 9 bases, with 13 bases of the junction left unmatched. This CDR3 is 15 amino acids long. The CDR3 nucleotides read TGTGCCAGCAGACAAAACAGGGGGCAGTCGGTCACGCAGTATTTT. It yields the protein CASRQNRGQSVTQYF.

The V call is TRBV7-8, the J call TRBJ2-1, with 8 bases that match TRBD1. The CDR3 has 15 residues. The ends lost 2 bases at V and 4 bases at J; junction bases unmatched: 4. The V gene's germline CDR1 is SGHVS and CDR2 FQNEAQ. CDR3 nucleotides: TGTGCCAGCAGCTTACGGGACAGGAGTTACAATGAGCAGTTCTTC. Amino acids: CASSLRDRSYNEQFF. Drawing the rest from reference TRBV7-8 and TRBJ2-1, the complete variable domain is GAGVSQSPRYKVAKRGQDVALRCDPISGHVSLFWYQQALGQGPEFLTYFQNEAQLDKSGLPSDRFFAERPEGSVSTLKIQRTQQEDSAVYLCASSLRDRSYNEQFFGPGTRLTVL.

The rearrangement uses TRBV11-3 and TRBJ1-4; D is unresolved. V was shortened by 3 bases and J by 3 bases, with 8 bases between the two germline ends. CDR1 and CDR2 (germline): SGHNT, YENEEA. This CDR3 has 14 amino acids. The CDR3 loop reads CASSFDGPNEKLFF. In DNA, the CDR3 is TGTGCCAGCAGCTTTGACGGCCCTAATGAAAAACTGTTTTTT.

J is TRBJ1-1 and V is TRBV20-1, with D unclear. V lost 1 base to trimming and J lost 2 bases, with 17 bases between them. CDR3 length: 16 residues. Germline-derived CDR1 and CDR2 are DFQATT and SNEGSKA (reference sequence). In DNA, the CDR3 is TGCAGTGCTAGAGGCGGTTCGGGTCCTTTCAACACTGAAGCTTTCTTT. Amino acids: CSARGGSGPFNTEAFF.

This sequence joins TRBV12-3 or TRBV12-4 and TRBJ1-1, with D unresolved. This CDR3 has 14 amino acids. The V end was cut by 5 bases, the J end by 6 bases, with 16 bases between. The CDR3 spells CASSQTSARAEAFF. The CDR3 DNA reads as TGTGCCAGCAGTCAAACAAGTGCGCGGGCTGAAGCTTTCTTT.

V gene TRBV7-8 combines with J gene TRBJ1-1; a weak D match, TRBD1 (5 bases). Germline CDR1 reads SGHVS; CDR2 reads FQNEAQ. Trimming removed 5 bases at V and 8 bases at J, with 18 bases between. The CDR3 has 14 amino acids. The DNA of the CDR3 is TGTGCCAGCAGCACCAATGGGGGGGGAAGGGAAGCTTTCTTT. It translates to CASSTNGGGREAFF.

This clonotype was recorded a few times. The CDR3 DNA follows: TGTGCCAGCAGCTTAGGAACAGGGAGCTATAGTGGCTACACCTTC. This codes for CASSLGTGSYSGYTF. The V and J genes are TRBV7-9 and TRBJ1-2, with D possibly matching TRBD1 (6 bases). Per the germline V gene, CDR1 is SEHNR and CDR2 is FQNEAQ (reference sequence). The CDR3 extends over 15 amino acids. The V and J ends lost 1 base and 7 bases respectively, with 16 bases between them.

This chain links TRBV5-1 with TRBJ2-6, with D possibly being TRBD1 or TRBD2 (5 bases each). V dropped 5 bases and J dropped 3 bases, with 6 bases sitting between them. The length of the CDR3 is 13 residues. Germline V CDR1 and CDR2: SGHRS, YFSETQ. DNA of the CDR3: TGCGCCAGCAGGGGGGATGGGGCCAACGTCCTGACTTTC. Translation gives CASRGDGANVLTF.

The chain carries TRBV30 and TRBJ1-5; no clear D gene. The CDR3 contains 13 residues. Between the trimmed V and J ends, which lost 2 bases and 7 bases, there was a span of 12 bases. CDR1 and CDR2 from the germline V gene are GTSNPN and SVGIG (reference sequence). The CDR3 nucleotides read TGTGCCTGGAGTAATGGGGTTGGACAGCCCCAGCATTTT. Residues: CAWSNGVGQPQHF.